The 7 T cell receptor beta chains presented below share a single source sample, sequenced in a study of regulatory T cells in long-lasting Graves disease. Time point specified: persistent/refractory GD, antithyroid drugs over 5 years with positive TRAb. Scientists built the TCR library using RNA that was extracted from PBMCs. Combining iRepertoire HTBI primers with Arm-PCR of CDR3 regions, the authors built TCR beta libraries. TCRdb reprocessed the multiplex PCR reads with MiXCR, giving one entry per CDR3 protein. The sample shows some 300,000 distinct CDR3 sequences, 20% to 25% of them seen only once. Sequenced material: peripheral blood mononuclear cells (PBMCs), taken when the disease was refractory, from a patient treated with antithyroid drugs. Source of these receptors: a female donor with Graves disease.

This clonotype was observed a few times. The rearrangement uses TRBV6-1 and TRBJ2-5; unclear D gene. The germline V and J ends were trimmed by 4 bases and 2 bases, with 5 bases remaining between them. Germline loops: CDR1 MNHNS, CDR2 SASEGT. The CDR3 spans 12 residues. This CDR3 is CASSGSQETQYF. In DNA form, the CDR3 reads TGTGCCAGCAGTGGTTCACAAGAGACCCAGTACTTC.

The genes are TRBV10-3 and TRBJ2-7; 10 bases are shared with TRBD1. Trimming removed 0 bases from V and 7 bases from J; junction bases left unmatched: 9. From germline, CDR1 is ENHRY and CDR2 SYGVKD. This CDR3 is built from 16 residues. DNA of the CDR3: TGTGCCATCAGTGAGTCGAAAGGGACAGGGGAGAGTGAGCAGTACTTC. This encodes CAISESKGTGESEQYF.

This chain joins TRBV7-9 and TRBJ1-2; D ambiguous. Trimming left V 6 bases short and J 8 bases short, with 10 bases between. The CDR3 length is 11 residues. Germline loops: CDR1 SEHNR, CDR2 FQNEAQ (reference sequence). In nucleotides, the CDR3 is TGTGCCAGCAGGCAGCAAAACGGCTACACCTTC. It encodes CASRQQNGYTF. Using reference TRBV7-9 and TRBJ1-2 for the parts outside the CDR3, the full variable domain is DTGVSQNPRHKITKRGQNVTFRCDPISEHNRLYWYRQTLGQGPEFLTYFQNEAQLEKSRLLSDRFSAERPKGSFSTLEIQRTEQGDSAMYLCASRQQNGYTFGSGTRLTVV.

This clonotype was observed at least ten times. V usage is TRBV7-2 and J usage is TRBJ1-6; D is ambiguous. Between the trimmed V and J ends, which lost 0 bases and 7 bases, there was a span of 13 bases. The CDR3 has 16 amino acids. Germline V lookup: CDR1 SGHTA, CDR2 FQGNSA. The CDR3 reads CASSLAGPLVNSPLHF. In nucleotides, the CDR3 is TGTGCCAGCAGCTTAGCCGGGCCGCTCGTAAATTCACCCCTCCACTTT.

In this sample, this clonotype turned up once. The chain is built from TRBV28 and TRBJ1-2; D perhaps matches TRBD1 (6 bases). The CDR3 has 15 amino acids. Germline CDR1 and CDR2: MDHEN and SYDVKM. Trimming left V 6 bases short and J 0 bases short, with 14 bases between. This CDR3 is CASSKPGQSNYGYTF. CDR3 nucleotide sequence: TGTGCCAGCAGCAAACCCGGACAGTCTAACTATGGCTACACCTTC.

The genes are TRBV9 and TRBJ2-7; D tentatively fits TRBD1 or TRBD2 (5 bases each). The germline V and J ends were trimmed by 0 bases and 0 bases, with 7 bases remaining between them. The CDR3 totals 14 residues. Germline V CDR1 and CDR2: SGDLS, YYNGEE. The CDR3 is CASSVVGTSYEQYF. CDR3 nucleotide sequence: TGTGCCAGCAGCGTAGTGGGGACCTCCTACGAGCAGTACTTC.

The chain joins TRBV18 to TRBJ2-2; D gene ambiguous. Looked up from germline, CDR1 is KGHSH and CDR2 is LQKENI. V was cut by 2 bases and J by 1 base, with 5 bases left in between. CDR3 size: 14 residues. This CDR3 reads CASSPSQNTGELFF. The CDR3 DNA is TGTGCCAGCTCACCAAGCCAGAACACCGGGGAGCTGTTTTTT. The variable domain in full, completed from reference TRBV18 and TRBJ2-2, reads NAGVMQNPRHLVRRRGQEARLRCSPMKGHSHVYWYRQLPEEGLKFMVYLQKENIIDESGMPKERFSAEFPKEGPSILRIQQVVRGDSAAYFCASSPSQNTGELFFGEGSRLTVL.